Each of the 30 T cell receptor beta chains below was sequenced from the same sample in a study of blood T cells in healthy people across ages. Sample-barcoded 5' priming and a J-beta primer mix drove a second PCR of about 7 to 12 cycles. TCRdb itself ran the 5' RACE reads through MiXCR, one entry per CDR3 protein. The table includes around 1.5 million distinct CDR3 sequences, roughly 64% detected once. The material sequenced was blood. The source of these receptors is a man younger than 35 in good health.

The chain is built from TRBV28 and TRBJ2-7; D is uncertain. This CDR3 is built from 13 residues. Germline-derived CDR1 and CDR2 are MDHEN and SYDVKM. Trimming shortened V by 7 bases and J by 3 bases, and 13 bases separated the two germline ends. The CDR3 DNA reads as TGTGCCAGCACCCATGGAATTCTCTACGAGCAGTACTTC. The encoded protein is CASTHGILYEQYF.

The chain is built from TRBV12-3 or TRBV12-4 and TRBJ2-5; D is possibly TRBD1 or TRBD2 (6 bases each). The CDR3 is 13 residues long. Trimming shortened V by 7 bases and J by 1 base, and 10 bases separated the two germline ends. CDR3: CASTGGGQETQYF. The CDR3, as DNA: TGTGCCAGCACCGGGGGCGGCCAAGAGACCCAGTACTTC.

This clonotype was detected only a few times. This sequence joins TRBV12-3 or TRBV12-4 and TRBJ2-3, with a tentative D call TRBD2 (6 bases). This CDR3 has 15 amino acids. Trimming took 3 bases from V and 1 from J, leaving 11 bases between them. This CDR3 is CASSLGGERTDTQYF. The CDR3 coding sequence is TGTGCCAGCAGTTTGGGCGGGGAGCGCACAGATACGCAGTATTTT.

V usage is TRBV4-1 and J usage is TRBJ2-3; TRBD2 might be the D (5 bases). This CDR3 region has 15 residues. The ends were cut back, 3 bases at V and 7 bases at J, with 17 bases in the middle. Germline V gives CDR1 MGHRA, CDR2 YSYEKL. Written as DNA, the CDR3 is TGCGCCAGCAGCCACATAATACTCCTAGCACATACGCAGTATTTT. It codes for CASSHIILLAHTQYF.

The gene calls are TRBV3-1 and TRBJ2-1; 10 nucleotides agree with TRBD2. V gave up 4 bases and J gave up 4 bases; unmatched junction bases: 7. The germline V gene has CDR1 LGHDT and CDR2 YNNKEL (reference sequence). The CDR3 consists of 16 residues. The DNA of the CDR3 is TGTGCCAGCAGCCCGCAGCGGGAGGGCGTGTACAATGAGCAGTTCTTC. Amino acids: CASSPQREGVYNEQFF.

The chain joins TRBV7-9 to TRBJ2-3; no definite D call. Trimming cost V 4 bases and J 1 base, with 12 bases left between them. The CDR3 consists of 15 residues. Germline assignment: CDR1 SEHNR and CDR2 FQNEAQ (reference sequence). The CDR3 loop is CASSWSPRGTDTQYF. The CDR3 DNA follows: TGTGCCAGCAGCTGGTCTCCCAGAGGCACAGATACGCAGTATTTT. Using reference TRBV7-9 and TRBJ2-3 for the parts outside the CDR3, the full variable domain is DTGVSQNPRHKITKRGQNVTFRCDPISEHNRLYWYRQTLGQGPEFLTYFQNEAQLEKSRLLSDRFSAERPKGSFSTLEIQRTEQGDSAMYLCASSWSPRGTDTQYFGPGTRLTVL.

The table lists this clonotype with a few counts. The chain uses TRBV3-1 and TRBJ2-3, with 7 bases aligning to TRBD1. The CDR3 extends over 18 amino acids. V gave up 4 bases and J gave up 2 bases; unmatched junction bases: 15. The germline V gene has CDR1 LGHDT and CDR2 YNNKEL (reference sequence). The CDR3 sequence: CASSRAGLGQEVTDTQYF. DNA of the CDR3: TGTGCCAGCAGCCGGGCCGGCCTCGGACAGGAAGTCACAGATACGCAGTATTTT.

The sample holds a few counts of this clonotype. The V call is TRBV11-2, the J call TRBJ1-1, with a weak D call TRBD1 (5 bases). The germline V gene encodes CDR1 SGHAT and CDR2 FQNNGV. The length of the CDR3 is 13 residues. V was shortened by 7 bases and J by 3 bases, with 12 bases between the two germline ends. CDR3: CASIMGPHTEAFF. CDR3 nucleotides: TGTGCCAGCATCATGGGGCCCCACACTGAAGCTTTCTTT.

On this clonotype itself: Germline is not matched at one junction end, which may reflect a read error. The chain is built from TRBV27 and TRBJ2-2; the D call may be TRBD1 or TRBD2 (5 bases each). The CDR3 runs to 13 residues. Per the germline V gene, CDR1 is MNHEY and CDR2 is SMNVEV (reference sequence). The CDR3: CASSWGNAGELFF. In DNA form, the CDR3 reads TGTGCCAGCAGTTGGGGGAACGCCGGGGAGCTGTTTTTT.

V usage is TRBV27 and J usage is TRBJ1-4; D gene ambiguous. The CDR3 has 14 amino acids. Trimming stripped 6 bases from V and 0 bases from J, with 8 bases between. The germline V gene encodes CDR1 MNHEY and CDR2 SMNVEV (reference sequence). CDR3: CASSMDATNEKLFF. DNA for the CDR3: TGTGCCAGCAGCATGGACGCAACTAATGAAAAACTGTTTTTT.

The chain links TRBV7-9 to TRBJ2-7; D is ambiguous. The J call is uncertain, as TRBJ2-5 better fits the DNA end. The CDR3 contains 16 residues. Germline CDR1 is SEHNR and CDR2 is FQNEAQ (reference sequence). CDR3 bases: TGTGCCAGCAGATCATCCCGACCAGGCGAAGGAGAGACCCAGTACTTC. Residues: CASRSSRPGEGETQYF.

Note on this clonotype: The junction departs from the called germline gene at one end, perhaps through a read error. V is TRBV11-2 and J is TRBJ1-6; D gene ambiguous. Germline V gives CDR1 SGHAT, CDR2 FQNNGV. CDR3 length: 16 residues. In DNA, the CDR3 is TGTGCCAGCAGCTTCAAGTCGGGCCGAAATAATTCACCCTTCCACTTT. Its protein product is CASSFKSGRNNSPFHF.

The chain couples TRBV7-2 to TRBJ2-7; no reliable D call. The V end was cut by 3 bases, the J end by 2 bases, with 8 bases between. The CDR3 contains 13 residues. The germline CDR1 and CDR2 sequences are SGHTA and FQGNSA. CDR3 nucleotides: TGTGCCAGCAGCTTCGTAGACCCCTACGAGCAGTACTTC. It specifies CASSFVDPYEQYF. Full variable domain (remainder filled in from reference TRBV7-2 and TRBJ2-7): GAGVSQSPSNKVTEKGKDVELRCDPISGHTALYWYRQSLGQGLEFLIYFQGNSAPDKSGLPSDRFSAERTGGSVSTLTIQRTQQEDSAVYLCASSFVDPYEQYFGPGTRLTVT.

This chain joins TRBV12-3 or TRBV12-4 and TRBJ1-5, with D possibly matching TRBD1 (5 bases). The V end was cut by 7 bases, the J end by 7 bases, with 20 bases between. The length of the CDR3 is 15 residues. This chain's CDR3 is CASTLDTSLRQPQHF. CDR3 coding DNA: TGTGCCAGCACTCTGGACACCTCACTAAGACAGCCCCAGCATTTT.

V usage is TRBV3-1 and J usage is TRBJ2-1; perhaps TRBD1 as D (6 bases). Per the germline V gene, CDR1 is LGHDT and CDR2 is YNNKEL (reference sequence). The V gene lost 6 bases and the J gene lost 5 bases, with 14 bases spanning the gap. The CDR3 is made up of 14 amino acids. In nucleotides, the CDR3 is TGTGCCAGCAGTCGGACAGAAACTAACAATGAGCAGTTCTTC. This translates into CASSRTETNNEQFF.

This chain connects TRBV29-1 to TRBJ2-3, with D unclear. With 0 bases removed from V and 0 bases from J, the gap between germline ends came to 4 bases. Germline loops: CDR1 SQVTM, CDR2 ANQGSEA. The CDR3 spans 13 residues. The CDR3 sequence: CSVEEVSTDTQYF. CDR3 nucleotide sequence: TGCAGCGTTGAAGAGGTTAGCACAGATACGCAGTATTTT.

This chain links TRBV7-6 with TRBJ1-2; TRBD1 aligns across 12 bases. This CDR3 comprises 18 residues. Germline V gene lookup returns CDR1 SGHVS and CDR2 FNYEAQ. Trimming at V came to 5 bases and at J to 0 bases, leaving 10 bases not matched to a gene. This CDR3 reads CASSPARGQGAANYGYTF. CDR3 coding DNA: TGTGCCAGCAGCCCCGCCAGGGGACAGGGGGCGGCTAACTATGGCTACACCTTC.

The J gene is TRBJ2-3, the V gene TRBV10-2; 12 bases map to TRBD2. V was clipped by 5 bases and J by 6 bases; unmatched bases: 3. This CDR3 spans 14 amino acids. The V gene's germline CDR1 is WSHSY and CDR2 SAAADI. The CDR3 is CASSKTSGRDTQYF. For the CDR3, the DNA is TGCGCCAGCAGTAAAACTAGCGGGAGGGATACGCAGTATTTT.

The CDR3 DNA reads as TGCGCCAGCAGCCAAGTTCGGGGGGATGAGTTCTTC. Translation gives CASSQVRGDEFF. The V gene is TRBV4-1, the J gene TRBJ2-1; 7 bases are a match to TRBD2. The CDR3 is 12 residues long. Germline V gene lookup returns CDR1 MGHRA and CDR2 YSYEKL. Trimming took 1 base from V and 14 from J; bases not matched to a gene: 5.

This chain uses TRBV19 with TRBJ2-7, with D perhaps matching TRBD1 (6 bases). V lost 3 bases to trimming and J lost 4 bases, with 13 bases between them. The CDR3 covers 14 residues. Germline assignment: CDR1 LNHDA and CDR2 SQIVND (reference sequence). This CDR3 reads CASSMSQGWYEQYF. The CDR3 coding sequence is TGTGCCAGTAGTATGTCACAGGGTTGGTACGAGCAGTACTTC.

The chain links TRBV20-1 to TRBJ2-7, with D perhaps TRBD1 (5 bases). V lost 7 bases and J lost 6, with 16 bases in between. Germline-derived CDR1 and CDR2 are DFQATT and SNEGSKA (reference sequence). The CDR3 runs 12 residues. The CDR3 region is CSVQGPLGEQYF. For the CDR3, the DNA is TGCAGTGTCCAGGGCCCCCTGGGCGAGCAGTACTTC.

This clonotype showed up just a few times. The gene calls are TRBV6-2 or TRBV6-3 and TRBJ2-3; 13 bases are a match to TRBD2. The V and J ends lost 5 bases and 6 bases, in that order; junction bases with no gene match: 14. The germline CDR1 and CDR2 sequences are MNHEY and SVGEGT. The CDR3 consists of 18 residues. The CDR3 sequence: CASSTTFRTSGGLDTQYF. CDR3 nucleotides: TGTGCCAGCAGTACCACCTTCCGGACTAGCGGGGGATTGGATACGCAGTATTTT.

This clonotype has only one observation. The rearrangement joins TRBV27 to TRBJ2-2, with 16 bases aligning to TRBD2. The trim removed 3 bases at V and 3 bases at J, leaving 10 bases unmatched. The CDR3 consists of 20 residues. Germline-derived CDR1 and CDR2 are MNHEY and SMNVEV (reference sequence). The CDR3 nucleotides read TGTGCCAGCAGTTTGGGTTATGGGACTAGCGGGAGGGCGGACACCGGGGAGCTGTTTTTT. Its translation is CASSLGYGTSGRADTGELFF.

The V call is TRBV5-5, the J call TRBJ2-2; 10 bases align to TRBD2. The V gene end was trimmed by 2 bases and the J gene end by 5 bases; junction bases not matched to a gene: 9. The germline V gene has CDR1 SGHKS and CDR2 YYEKEE (reference sequence). This CDR3 comprises 17 residues. The CDR3 DNA is TGTGCCAGCAGCTTACTAGCGGGGCTACCTTTGACCGGGGAGCTGTTTTTT. It codes for CASSLLAGLPLTGELFF.

V gene TRBV7-2 combines with J gene TRBJ2-7; 7 bases are a match to TRBD2. The CDR3 consists of 15 residues. The germline gives CDR1 SGHTA, CDR2 FQGNSA. V dropped 2 bases and J dropped 3; count of bases not matched to a gene: 7. The CDR3, as DNA: TGTGCCAGCAGCTTATTTCGGGAGGCGCTCTACGAGCAGTACTTC. Its translation is CASSLFREALYEQYF.

This clonotype has only a few counts. The chain links TRBV28 to TRBJ2-1; 8 bases agree with TRBD1. Germline V CDR1 and CDR2: MDHEN, SYDVKM. CDR3 size: 12 residues. With 2 bases clipped from V and 15 bases from J, the junction kept 6 bases outside the gene matches. The CDR3, as DNA: TGTGCCAGCAGTTTACTGGGGCAGGGGGCGTTCTTC. Translating gives CASSLLGQGAFF. Filled out from reference TRBV28 and TRBJ2-1, the complete variable domain reads DVKVTQSSRYLVKRTGEKVFLECVQDMDHENMFWYRQDPGLGLRLIYFSYDVKMKEKGDIPEGYSVSREKKERFSLILESASTNQTSMYLCASSLLGQGAFFGPGTRLTVL.

This sequence joins TRBV3-1 and TRBJ1-1; TRBD1 is a possible D gene (5 bases). Trimming took off 2 bases at V and 6 bases at J, with 13 bases between the two ends. The CDR3 runs to 14 residues. The germline CDR1 and CDR2 sequences are LGHDT and YNNKEL (reference sequence). CDR3 protein: CASSQQEGISEAFF. The CDR3 coding sequence is TGTGCCAGCAGCCAACAGGAGGGGATTTCTGAAGCTTTCTTT.

This CDR3 is CASSFPGLLNTEAFF. The CDR3 DNA follows: TGTGCCAGCAGTTTCCCGGGACTGTTGAACACTGAAGCTTTCTTT. This chain joins TRBV12-3 or TRBV12-4 and TRBJ1-1, with D possibly being TRBD1 (5 bases). V lost 3 bases and J 0 bases, leaving 11 bases between the germline ends. This CDR3 is 15 amino acids long.

This chain uses TRBV10-3 with TRBJ1-6; D remains unclear. This CDR3 is 17 amino acids long. The germline gives CDR1 ENHRY, CDR2 SYGVKD. Trimming took off 1 base at V and 6 bases at J, with 16 bases between the two ends. The CDR3 coding sequence is TGTGCCATCAGTGAGTTGTTAGGTTACGGAGGTAATTCACCCCTCCACTTT. As protein: CAISELLGYGGNSPLHF.

The chain carries TRBV20-1 and TRBJ2-3; 7 bases agree with TRBD2. The V gene's germline CDR1 is DFQATT and CDR2 SNEGSKA (reference sequence). This CDR3 has 16 residues. J was trimmed by 5 bases and V by 4 bases; bases with no gene match: 15. The CDR3, as DNA: TGCAGTGCTATTGCGCCCGTGGGGGGGTTTAGAGATACGCAGTATTTT. This gives the protein CSAIAPVGGFRDTQYF.